This is a list of T cell receptor beta chains from one sample in a study of T-cell reconstitution after alpha-beta-depleted transplantation in children. TCRdb recomputed calls from the PCR reads with MiXCR, one row per CDR3 protein. The table lists 75,000 to 100,000 distinct CDR3 sequences, roughly 8.3% of them singletons. The sequencing used PBMCs from the stem cell graft donor, collected from the stem cell graft. These TCRs come from a human donor who donated a stem cell graft to a child with congenital amegakaryocytic thrombocytopenia. The CDR3 runs from the conserved cysteine through the conserved F or W. The D gene is left open where the match is weak. Clone size is not always given. Where it is, it says once, few, many or a class for expanded clones.

-	TRBV11-3	many	TRBJ1-5	CASSPQRVNQPQHF	TGTGCCAGCAGTCCACAGCGGGTCAATCAGCCCCAGCATTTT
-	TRBV5-1	many	TRBJ1-1	CASSVGRDTEAFF	TGCGCCAGCAGCGTAGGGAGGGACACTGAAGCTTTCTTT
TRBD1	TRBV7-2	many	TRBJ2-2	CASSPYMVTGDDTGELFF	TGTGCCAGCAGCCCCTATATGGTTACAGGGGACGACACCGGGGAGCTGTTTTTT
-	TRBV4-3	many	TRBJ2-5	CASSQDQRRGTQYF	TGCGCCAGCAGCCAAGATCAGCGCCGGGGGACCCAGTACTTC
-	TRBV28	many	TRBJ1-6	CASSKIKSSYNSPLHF	TGTGCCAGCAGTAAGATAAAAAGCTCCTATAATTCACCCCTCCACTTT
-	TRBV12-3/TRBV12-4	many	TRBJ2-5	CASSLGTGETQYF	TGTGCCAGCAGTTTAGGTACAGGAGAGACCCAGTACTTC
TRBD1	TRBV10-3	many	TRBJ2-3	CAISEVPGQGFGDTQYF	TGTGCCATCAGTGAGGTACCGGGACAGGGTTTCGGAGATACGCAGTATTTT
-	TRBV6-2/TRBV6-3	many	TRBJ1-2	CASSYRTFYTF	TGTGCCAGCAGTTACAGGACATTCTACACCTTC
-	TRBV5-1	many	TRBJ2-2	CASSLNTGELFF	TGTGCCAGCAGCCTTAACACCGGGGAGCTGTTTTTT
TRBD2	TRBV10-2	-	TRBJ2-7	CASSARLAGGVNEQYF	TGCGCCAGCAGTGCACGACTAGCGGGGGGAGTGAACGAGCAGTACTTC
TRBD2	TRBV4-2	many	TRBJ2-1	CASSQEGSGGPYNEQFF	TGTGCCAGCAGCCAAGAGGGGAGCGGGGGGCCTTACAATGAGCAGTTCTTC
-	TRBV5-1	-	TRBJ2-1	CASSSYLRTGPYNEQFF	TGCGCCAGCAGCTCCTATCTTAGGACGGGACCCTACAATGAGCAGTTCTTC
-	TRBV5-1	many	TRBJ2-2	CASRPGTNTGELFF	TGCGCCAGCAGACCCGGGACAAACACCGGGGAGCTGTTTTTT
TRBD1	TRBV5-1	many	TRBJ2-7	CASSLWGQGISYEQYF	TGCGCCAGCAGCTTATGGGGACAGGGGATCAGCTACGAGCAGTACTTC
-	TRBV12-3/TRBV12-4	many	TRBJ1-5	CASSQQGGNQPQHF	TGTGCCAGCAGCCAACAGGGCGGGAATCAGCCCCAGCATTTT
-	TRBV12-3/TRBV12-4	many	TRBJ2-3	CASSLMDSDTQYF	TGTGCCAGCAGTTTAATGGATAGTGATACGCAGTATTTT
-	TRBV12-3/TRBV12-4	many	TRBJ2-7	CASSSPHRSYEQYF	TGTGCCAGCAGTTCCCCGCACCGGTCCTACGAGCAGTACTTC
TRBD2	TRBV28	many	TRBJ2-1	CASSLLAGGGSYNEQFF	TGTGCCAGCAGTTTACTAGCGGGAGGGGGATCCTACAATGAGCAGTTCTTC
-	TRBV3-1	many	TRBJ2-5	CASSQISRGAQETQYF	TGTGCCAGCAGCCAAATTAGCAGGGGAGCCCAAGAGACCCAGTACTTC
-	TRBV5-1	many	TRBJ2-7	CASSAEPGRIYFGYF	TGCGCCAGCAGCGCCGAACCGGGACGGATATATTTTGGGTACTTC
TRBD2	TRBV27	many	TRBJ2-1	CASSPLYPGLAGTYNEQFF	TGTGCCAGCAGTCCACTATACCCCGGACTAGCGGGCACCTACAATGAGCAGTTCTTC
-	TRBV7-2	many	TRBJ1-6	CASRRNRVRYNSPLHF	TGTGCCAGCAGGCGTAACAGGGTTCGGTATAATTCACCCCTCCACTTT
TRBD2	TRBV5-5	many	TRBJ2-1	CASSFQRLAEYNEQFF	TGTGCCAGCAGCTTTCAACGCCTAGCGGAGTACAATGAGCAGTTCTTC
TRBD2	TRBV12-3/TRBV12-4	-	TRBJ2-5	CASSLGGGTSGQETQYF	TGTGCCAGCAGTTTGGGGGGGGGGACTAGCGGCCAAGAGACCCAGTACTTC
-	TRBV20-1	many	TRBJ2-7	CSAENYEQYF	TGCAGTGCTGAAAACTACGAGCAGTACTTC
-	TRBV7-9	many	TRBJ2-3	CASSIRTDTDTQYF	TGTGCCAGCAGCATAAGGACAGACACAGATACGCAGTATTTT
TRBD2	TRBV2	many	TRBJ2-5	CASSEATSGGQETQYF	TGTGCCAGCAGTGAAGCGACTAGCGGGGGCCAAGAGACCCAGTACTTC
-	TRBV5-5	many	TRBJ2-7	CASSLAWDYEQYF	TGTGCCAGCAGCTTGGCCTGGGACTACGAGCAGTACTTC
TRBD2	TRBV20-1	many	TRBJ2-5	CSAGGLAGDQETQYF	TGCAGTGCTGGGGGACTAGCGGGGGACCAAGAGACCCAGTACTTC
-	TRBV29-1	many	TRBJ2-2	CSVATEQTGELFF	TGCAGCGTTGCGACAGAGCAAACCGGGGAGCTGTTTTTT
TRBD2	TRBV18	many	TRBJ2-5	CASSPILRLAGEVETQYF	TGTGCCAGCTCACCTATTTTAAGACTAGCGGGAGAAGTGGAGACCCAGTACTTC
-	TRBV7-8	many	TRBJ1-2	CASSSPPGGADYGYTF	TGTGCCAGCAGCTCCCCCCCCGGAGGGGCTGACTATGGCTACACCTTC
-	TRBV12-3/TRBV12-4	many	TRBJ2-7	CASSSDRRGLEQYF	TGTGCCAGCAGTTCCGACAGGCGAGGCCTCGAGCAGTACTTC
-	TRBV12-3/TRBV12-4	few	TRBJ2-7	CASTKQGESGEQYF	TGTGCCAGCACTAAACAGGGAGAGTCTGGTGAGCAGTACTTC
TRBD2	TRBV6-5	many	TRBJ2-7	CASQTSGVPYEQYF	TGTGCCAGCCAGACTAGCGGGGTCCCCTACGAGCAGTACTTC
TRBD2	TRBV20-1	-	TRBJ2-2	CCAQIPGLAGPTNTGELFF	TGCTGTGCTCAGATTCCGGGCCTAGCGGGACCAACGAACACCGGGGAGCTGTTTTTT
-	TRBV12-3/TRBV12-4	many	TRBJ1-1	CASSPPGLLGGTEAFF	TGTGCCAGCAGTCCTCCGGGACTCCTAGGGGGGACTGAAGCTTTCTTT
-	TRBV7-7	-	TRBJ1-3	CASSLAAGSGNTIYF	TGTGCCAGCAGCTTAGCGGCAGGCTCTGGAAACACCATATATTTT
TRBD1	TRBV12-3/TRBV12-4	many	TRBJ2-1	CASRDRVTEQFF	TGTGCCAGCAGAGACAGGGTTACTGAGCAGTTCTTC
-	TRBV15	many	TRBJ2-1	CATSRDWGEQFF	TGTGCCACCAGCAGAGATTGGGGTGAGCAGTTCTTC
TRBD1	TRBV5-1	many	TRBJ2-3	CASSADRAVRDTQYF	TGCGCCAGCAGCGCTGACAGGGCAGTGAGAGATACGCAGTATTTT
TRBD2	TRBV5-1	many	TRBJ2-5	CASSLLAAEETQYF	TGCGCCAGCAGCTTACTAGCGGCGGAAGAGACCCAGTACTTC
-	TRBV20-1	many	TRBJ2-5	CSAETSGGNQETQYF	TGCAGTGCTGAGACCTCTGGGGGGAACCAAGAGACCCAGTACTTC
-	TRBV7-2	many	TRBJ2-6	CASSPSWANVLTF	TGTGCCAGCAGCCCCTCCTGGGCCAACGTCCTGACTTTC
-	TRBV7-2	many	TRBJ2-5	CASSPFPQETQYF	TGTGCCAGCAGCCCTTTCCCCCAAGAGACCCAGTACTTC
TRBD1	TRBV5-6	many	TRBJ2-1	CASSLVDRAYNEQFF	TGTGCCAGCAGCCTGGTCGACAGGGCCTACAATGAGCAGTTCTTC
-	TRBV9	many	TRBJ1-2	CASSPPRGGANYGYTF	TGTGCCAGCAGCCCCCCCCGGGGAGGGGCCAACTATGGCTACACCTTC
TRBD2	TRBV7-9	few	TRBJ2-3	CASRLGLAGGDTQYF	TGTGCCAGCAGATTGGGACTAGCGGGGGGTGATACGCAGTATTTT
TRBD2	TRBV20-1	few	TRBJ2-5	CSARGGGETQYF	TGCAGTGCTAGAGGGGGGGGGGAGACCCAGTACTTC
-	TRBV7-2	many	TRBJ1-5	CASSLAGGVEWPQHF	TGTGCCAGCAGCTTAGCCGGAGGTGTGGAGTGGCCCCAGCATTTT
-	TRBV7-8	few	TRBJ2-1	CASSFSSEGRYNEQFF	TGTGCCAGCAGCTTTAGCTCGGAAGGGCGGTACAATGAGCAGTTCTTC
TRBD1	TRBV7-2	-	TRBJ2-2	CASSPRQGRISPGELFF	TGTGCCAGCAGCCCACGACAGGGCCGGATTTCTCCCGGGGAGCTGTTTTTT
-	TRBV25-1	-	TRBJ2-2	CARGPRPIYFHTGELFF	TGTGCCAGGGGCCCCCGGCCAATATACTTTCACACCGGGGAGCTGTTTTTT
TRBD2	TRBV5-1	many	TRBJ2-5	CASSWTSGKETQYF	TGCGCCAGCAGCTGGACTAGCGGGAAGGAGACCCAGTACTTC
-	TRBV6-2/TRBV6-3	many	TRBJ2-1	CASTEGGRVNEQFF	TGTGCCAGCACCGAGGGCGGCAGGGTGAATGAGCAGTTCTTC